This T cell receptor (beta chain) was sequenced during a study of blood T cell repertoires in COVID-19. About the study: PBMCs, B-cell-depleted T cells, or T cells were the source of the cDNA or gDNA that made up the material.

Source study methods: How many nucleated cells were present was estimated from reference gene primer amplification. Profiled with immunoSEQ multiplex PCR; TCRdb holds only in-frame clones, not every one. V, J and clone size are those of that table, while D and trimming were read from the DNA. Of about 260,000 clones in the sample, 70% to 90% are singletons; the top ten hold approximately 2.3%. The specimen was peripheral blood. The clonotype originates from a woman between 45 and 65 years old with acute or convalescent COVID-19.

CDR3 DNA sequence: TGTGCCAGCAGCCCCACGGGACAGGATTTTTACGAGCAGTACTTC. It translates to CASSPTGQDFYEQYF. The chain employs TRBV5-6 and TRBJ2-7, with 8 bases identical to TRBD1. Looked up from germline, CDR1 is SGHDT and CDR2 is YYEEEE. The length of the CDR3 is 15 residues. V shed 4 bases and J 4 bases; nucleotides not matched to a gene: 10.